Below are 24 T cell receptor beta chains sequenced from a single sample in a study of CD8 T cells in Susac syndrome. RNA in amounts of roughly 0.45 to 1 ug was reverse transcribed with random hexamers. TCRdb reprocessed the immunoSEQ multiplex PCR reads with MiXCR, giving one entry per CDR3 protein. This sample yields about 120,000 distinct CDR3 sequences, of which about nine tenths are seen a single time; around 0.15% belongs to the top ten. The sample was CD4+ T cells from PBMCs. The source is a human donor in good health.

Note on this clonotype: The germline gene is not matched at one end of the junction; a read error may be the cause. The chain joins TRBV3-1 to TRBJ2-6; unclear D gene. The germline CDR1 and CDR2 sequences are LGHDT and YNNKEL (reference sequence). This CDR3 is built from 17 residues. Here the CDR3 DNA reads TGTGCCGGCAGCCAAGATCCGGGTAGTGCTGGGGCCAACGTCCTGACTTTC. The encoded protein is CAGSQDPGSAGANVLTF.

The chain has TRBV5-1 and TRBJ2-5; D is undetermined. Germline CDR1 reads SGHRS; CDR2 reads YFSETQ. V lost 2 bases and J 5 bases, leaving 10 bases between the germline ends. The CDR3 contains 13 residues. The CDR3 is CASSFGGAETQYF. The CDR3 nucleotides are TGCGCCAGCAGCTTTGGTGGTGCGGAGACCCAGTACTTC. Supplemented by reference TRBV5-1 and TRBJ2-5, the full variable domain reads KAGVTQTPRYLIKTRGQQVTLSCSPISGHRSVSWYQQTPGQGLQFLFEYFSETQRNKGNFPGRFSGRQFSNSRSEMNVSTLELGDSALYLCASSFGGAETQYFGPGTRLLVL.

The V gene is TRBV14, the J gene TRBJ2-2, with D unresolved. CDR3 length: 19 amino acids. CDR1 is SGHDN and CDR2 is FVKESK in the germline V gene. The ends were cut back, 0 bases at V and 6 bases at J, with 23 bases in the middle. The CDR3 reads CASSQDRRGTSSGAGELFF. The CDR3 DNA reads TGTGCCAGCAGCCAAGATAGGCGCGGCACATCATCGGGCGCCGGGGAGCTGTTTTTT.

The chain recombines TRBV19 with TRBJ1-5, with 9 bases matching TRBD1. Per the germline V gene, CDR1 is LNHDA and CDR2 is SQIVND (reference sequence). This CDR3 contains 15 residues. The V and J ends lost 5 bases and 6 bases, in that order; junction bases with no gene match: 8. The CDR3 DNA follows: TGTGCCAGTAGTTCCACAGGGGGCGCCGCTCAGCCCCAGCATTTT. The encoded protein is CASSSTGGAAQPQHF.

The J gene is TRBJ1-1, the V gene TRBV4-2, with D perhaps TRBD1 (5 bases). CDR3 length: 14 amino acids. The V and J ends lost 0 bases and 11 bases respectively, with 16 bases between them. CDR1 is LGHNA, CDR2 YNFKEQ, per germline. Written as DNA, the CDR3 is TGTGCCAGCAGCCAAGATCTTGGCAGGAGGGGTGCTTTCTTT. It is translated as CASSQDLGRRGAFF.

The chain combines TRBV29-1 with TRBJ2-4, with D perhaps TRBD1 (5 bases). Germline V gene data show CDR1 as SQVTM and CDR2 as ANQGSEA. V lost 4 bases, J lost 3 bases, and 10 bases lay in between. This CDR3 is built from 13 residues. CDR3 nucleotide sequence: TGCAGCGTTGGAGTTGACAGCAAAAACATTCAGTACTTC. Its protein is CSVGVDSKNIQYF.

V is TRBV20-1 and J is TRBJ1-4, with 8 bases identical to TRBD1. The CDR3 has 13 amino acids. Germline lookup yields CDR1 DFQATT and CDR2 SNEGSKA (reference sequence). V shed 3 bases and J 7 bases; nucleotides not matched to a gene: 4. The CDR3: CSASRGQVEKLFF. The CDR3 region has the DNA TGCAGTGCTAGTCGGGGACAGGTTGAAAAACTGTTTTTT.

The V and J genes are TRBV13 and TRBJ2-1, with a weak D call TRBD2 (6 bases). V gave up 5 bases and J gave up 4 bases, with 15 bases separating them. This CDR3 spans 15 amino acids. Germline V gene sequence: CDR1 PRHDT, CDR2 FYEKMQ (reference sequence). The DNA for the CDR3 is TGTGCCAGCAGCGGCCCGGGACTTAAGTACAATGAGCAGTTCTTC. Translated: CASSGPGLKYNEQFF.

The chain carries TRBV5-1 and TRBJ1-2; TRBD1 agrees at 11 bases. Looked up from germline, CDR1 is SGHRS and CDR2 is YFSETQ. V dropped 0 bases and J dropped 4; count of bases not matched to a gene: 2. This CDR3 has 15 amino acids. The CDR3 DNA reads TGCGCCAGCAGCTTGGAGGGACAGGGGGTCTATGGCTACACCTTC. Its protein is CASSLEGQGVYGYTF.

This chain links TRBV5-1 with TRBJ2-7; a possible D gene is TRBD2 (6 bases). The germline gives CDR1 SGHRS, CDR2 YFSETQ. Trimming took off 2 bases at V and 7 bases at J, with 16 bases between the two ends. This CDR3 is built from 14 residues. The CDR3 loop reads CASSLSPAEGEQYF. Written as DNA, the CDR3 is TGCGCCAGCAGCTTATCGCCGGCGGAGGGGGAGCAGTACTTC.

The gene calls are TRBV27 and TRBJ2-3; D remains ambiguous. Germline lookup yields CDR1 MNHEY and CDR2 SMNVEV (reference sequence). The V gene lost 2 bases and the J gene lost 6 bases, with 12 bases spanning the gap. The CDR3 has 14 residues. As DNA, the CDR3 is TGTGCCAGCAGTTTAGGGTTCCCGCCGGATACGCAGTATTTT. The encoded protein is CASSLGFPPDTQYF.

In this sample, this clonotype turned up once. The rearrangement joins TRBV6-5 to TRBJ2-6; D is ambiguous. Germline CDR1 reads MNHEY; CDR2 reads SVGAGI. The CDR3 sequence is 12 residues long. Between the trimmed V and J ends, which lost 7 bases and 0 bases, there was a span of 1 base. The CDR3 DNA reads as TGTGCCAGCAACTCTGGGGCCAACGTCCTGACTTTC. It yields the protein CASNSGANVLTF.

V gene TRBV7-2 combines with J gene TRBJ2-7, with D perhaps TRBD1 (6 bases). The V gene's germline CDR1 is SGHTA and CDR2 FQGNSA. This CDR3 region has 16 residues. V lost 1 base and J 3 bases, leaving 16 bases between the germline ends. In nucleotides, the CDR3 is TGTGCCAGCAGCTTAGTACCCTCGGACAGAGTCTACGAGCAGTACTTC. Translation: CASSLVPSDRVYEQYF.

The CDR3 nucleotides are TGTGCCATCAGTTTGGACAGGAGTAATCAGCCCCAGCATTTT. Protein sequence: CAISLDRSNQPQHF. This chain links TRBV10-3 with TRBJ1-5; 7 bases line up with TRBD1. The ends lost 5 bases at V and 4 bases at J; junction bases unmatched: 5. CDR1 and CDR2 (germline): ENHRY, SYGVKD. The length of the CDR3 is 14 residues.

CDR3 in amino acids: CASSLQGARLDGYTF. The CDR3 bases are TGCGCCAGCAGCTTACAGGGGGCTCGCTTGGATGGCTACACCTTC. V usage is TRBV5-1 and J usage is TRBJ1-2; 9 positions agree with TRBD1. The J segment lost 6 bases and the V segment lost 2 bases, leaving 8 bases of the junction unmatched. The CDR3 length is 15 residues. Germline assignment: CDR1 SGHRS and CDR2 YFSETQ.

The V gene is TRBV4-3, the J gene TRBJ1-1; 9 nucleotides agree with TRBD1. With 1 base clipped from V and 7 bases from J, the junction kept 10 bases outside the gene matches. This CDR3 region has 16 residues. From germline, CDR1 is LGHNA and CDR2 YSLEER. CDR3 nucleotide sequence: TGCGCCAGCAGCCAAGGGGACAGGGAGTGGGACAGTGAAGCTTTCTTT. It encodes CASSQGDREWDSEAFF.

The chain employs TRBV20-1 and TRBJ2-1; D ambiguous. The CDR3 extends over 11 amino acids. V lost 2 bases and J 8 bases, leaving 7 bases between the germline ends. Per the germline V gene, CDR1 is DFQATT and CDR2 is SNEGSKA (reference sequence). The DNA for the CDR3 is TGCAGTGCTAGAAACCGCCATGAGCAGTTCTTC. Translation gives CSARNRHEQFF.

The chain employs TRBV19 and TRBJ1-1; 9 bases agree with TRBD1. The CDR3 consists of 16 residues. Trimming took 7 bases from V and 4 from J; bases not matched to a gene: 13. Germline V gene sequence: CDR1 LNHDA, CDR2 SQIVND (reference sequence). This CDR3 reads CASTLSGQGLSTEAFF. The CDR3 DNA is TGTGCCAGTACCCTCAGCGGACAGGGGCTATCCACTGAAGCTTTCTTT.

This chain joins TRBV9 and TRBJ1-2; TRBD1 might be the D (6 bases). Between the trimmed V and J ends, which lost 4 bases and 0 bases, there was a span of 10 bases. Germline V gene lookup returns CDR1 SGDLS and CDR2 YYNGEE. This CDR3 region has 14 residues. CDR3 nucleotides: TGTGCCAGCAGCAACAGGGATCCTAACTATGGCTACACCTTC. It yields the protein CASSNRDPNYGYTF.

This chain connects TRBV15 to TRBJ2-1, with D perhaps TRBD1 (6 bases). Germline V gene lookup returns CDR1 LNHNV and CDR2 YYDKDF (reference sequence). V was trimmed by 2 bases and J by 0 bases, leaving 11 bases between them. This CDR3 is 16 amino acids long. In DNA, the CDR3 is TGTGCCACCAGCAGAACCACAGGGAGCTCCTACAATGAGCAGTTCTTC. It translates to CATSRTTGSSYNEQFF.

The CDR3 DNA is TGTGCCAGCAGCCCAGGGTTCTCCGAGCAGTACTTC. This gives the protein CASSPGFSEQYF. V is TRBV14 and J is TRBJ2-7; weak D call: TRBD1 (5 bases). The germline V and J ends were trimmed by 4 bases and 6 bases, with 10 bases remaining between them. This CDR3 has 12 amino acids. Germline V gives CDR1 SGHDN, CDR2 FVKESK.

This chain links TRBV4-2 with TRBJ2-1; D not resolved. CDR1 and CDR2 (germline): LGHNA, YNFKEQ. Trimming took off 1 base at V and 3 bases at J, with 10 bases between the two ends. The CDR3 runs 15 residues. In DNA form, the CDR3 reads TGTGCCAGCAGCCAAGGGGTAGGGATCTACAATGAGCAGTTCTTC. It is translated as CASSQGVGIYNEQFF.

This chain uses TRBV4-3 with TRBJ2-3; D perhaps matches TRBD2 (6 bases). V lost 1 base and J 10 bases, leaving 12 bases between the germline ends. The CDR3 length is 13 residues. Germline values: CDR1 LGHNA, CDR2 YSLEER. CDR3 loop: CASSQVREMAQYF. CDR3 nucleotide sequence: TGCGCCAGCAGCCAAGTTCGGGAGATGGCGCAGTATTTT.

The J gene is TRBJ1-5, the V gene TRBV12-3 or TRBV12-4, with a possible D match to TRBD1 (6 bases). This CDR3 spans 17 amino acids. V was cut by 7 bases and J by 2 bases, with 21 bases left in between. The CDR3: CASTEEYGQLRNQPQHF. As DNA, the CDR3 is TGTGCCAGCACTGAGGAATACGGACAGCTACGCAATCAGCCCCAGCATTTT.